These 10 T cell receptor beta chains were all obtained from the same sample, sequenced in a study of regulatory and conventional T cells in RAG deficiency. Genomic DNA came from blood conventional CD4+ T cells gated CD25-low CD127-high. The data were produced by immunoSEQ multiplex PCR, yet TCRdb's version contains in-frame clones alone and is incomplete. The data hold roughly 30,000 clones, with approximately 96% observed a single time. The same data also contributed to another study, on regulatory T cells. That investigation notes: Amplification used 52 TRBV primers and 13 TRBJ primers.

The sequenced sample consisted of CD25- CD4+ T cells sorted from blood. These receptors were taken from a human donor in good health.

This chain links TRBV7-3 with TRBJ2-7; 9 bases align to TRBD1. The CDR3 loop spans 15 amino acids. Germline V gene sequence: CDR1 SGHTA, CDR2 FQGTGA. V lost 5 bases and J lost 1; bases outside the gene matches: 6. The CDR3 nucleotides are TGTGCCAGCAGCCTATGGGGACAGGGATCCTACGAGCAGTACTTC. Translated: CASSLWGQGSYEQYF.

This rearrangement joins TRBV4-1 to TRBJ2-5; D gene unclear. V was clipped by 0 bases and J by 4 bases, with 21 bases between them. The CDR3 sequence is 18 residues long. Looked up from germline, CDR1 is MGHRA and CDR2 is YSYEKL. CDR3 region: CASSQDVVQAVGRETQYF. CDR3 DNA sequence: TGCGCCAGCAGCCAAGATGTGGTTCAGGCTGTAGGCAGAGAGACCCAGTACTTC.

The J gene is TRBJ1-2, the V gene TRBV19; D might be TRBD1 (6 bases). V lost 2 bases and J 6 bases, leaving 13 bases between the germline ends. In germline, CDR1 is LNHDA, CDR2 SQIVND (reference sequence). The CDR3 sequence is 14 residues long. The CDR3 coding sequence is TGTGCCAGTAGTATATGGCAGGGGATGCATGGCTACACCTTC. The encoded protein is CASSIWQGMHGYTF. Complete variable domain (other parts from reference TRBV19 and TRBJ1-2): DGGITQSPKYLFRKEGQNVTLSCEQNLNHDAMYWYRQDPGQGLRLIYYSQIVNDFQKGDIAEGYSVSREKKESFPLTVTSAQKNPTAFYLCASSIWQGMHGYTFGSGTRLTVV.

This clone has only one observation. V is TRBV10-3 and J is TRBJ2-7; D is uncertain. CDR1 and CDR2 (germline): ENHRY, SYGVKD. V was cut by 4 bases and J by 3 bases, with 7 bases left in between. This CDR3 region has 12 residues. As DNA, the CDR3 is TGTGCCATCAGTGGCTCTAACTACGAGCAGTACTTC. Protein: CAISGSNYEQYF.

The chain couples TRBV6-6 to TRBJ2-2; TRBD2 is a possible D gene (5 bases). Trimming took 5 bases from V and 3 from J, leaving 13 bases between them. The CDR3 covers 15 residues. The germline gives CDR1 MNHNY, CDR2 SVGAGI (reference sequence). CDR3 DNA sequence: TGTGCCAGCAGTGCCCTGGCCGGGGACACCGGGGAGCTGTTTTTT. Its translation: CASSALAGDTGELFF.

The gene calls are TRBV7-2 and TRBJ1-4; TRBD1 might be the D (5 bases). Trimming stripped 6 bases from V and 7 bases from J, with 15 bases between. The CDR3 length is 14 residues. Germline V gene sequence: CDR1 SGHTA, CDR2 FQGNSA. The CDR3: CASSPGYKGEKLFF. The CDR3 bases are TGTGCCAGCAGTCCAGGGTATAAAGGTGAAAAACTGTTTTTT.

This chain uses TRBV6-1 with TRBJ2-3; 7 bases are shared with TRBD2. V dropped 11 bases and J dropped 5; count of bases not matched to a gene: 10. This CDR3 is built from 13 residues. CDR1 and CDR2 from the germline V gene are MNHNS and SASEGT. The CDR3 loop is CAFRSGGGDTQYF. The CDR3 DNA follows: TGTGCCTTCCGGAGTGGGGGGGGAGATACGCAGTATTTT.

The chain uses TRBV19 and TRBJ1-1; D gene unclear. This CDR3 region has 14 residues. Germline V gene lookup returns CDR1 LNHDA and CDR2 SQIVND (reference sequence). V lost 6 bases, J lost 4 bases, and 15 bases lay in between. The CDR3 is CASRAMERFTEAFF. CDR3 nucleotide sequence: TGTGCCAGTAGAGCTATGGAGAGGTTCACTGAAGCTTTCTTT.

The gene calls are TRBV6-1 and TRBJ1-5; D gene ambiguous. V was cut by 4 bases and J by 1 base, with 8 bases left in between. The CDR3 spans 14 residues. Germline values: CDR1 MNHNS, CDR2 SASEGT. The chain's CDR3 is CASSGSGSNQPQHF. The CDR3 bases are TGTGCCAGCAGTGGCTCGGGAAGCAATCAGCCCCAGCATTTT.

The chain couples TRBV7-8 to TRBJ2-6; D not resolved. The CDR3 loop spans 18 amino acids. Germline-derived CDR1 and CDR2 are SGHVS and FQNEAQ. V lost 4 bases, J lost 2 bases, and 18 bases lay in between. This chain's CDR3 is CASSSILQTVAGANVLTF. CDR3 DNA: TGTGCCAGCAGCTCAATCCTTCAAACAGTAGCTGGGGCCAACGTCCTGACTTTC.